Listed here are 29 T cell receptor beta chains from one sample, sequenced in a study of blood T cells in healthy people across ages. Alongside a J-beta primer mix, a sample-barcoded 5' primer served in a second PCR lasting 7 to 11 cycles. One entry per CDR3 protein results from TCRdb running MiXCR on the 5' RACE reads. The sample records around 850,000 distinct CDR3 sequences, 30% to 45% being singletons. Sequenced sample: blood. These receptors all come from a man aged 18 to 35 in good health.

The V gene is TRBV3-1, the J gene TRBJ2-5; 10 bases line up with TRBD1. This CDR3 has 16 amino acids. The V gene's germline CDR1 is LGHDT and CDR2 YNNKEL (reference sequence). Trimming cost V 1 base and J 11 bases; bases outside gene matches: 13. The CDR3 region has the DNA TGTGCCAGCAGCCAAGTCGGGACAGGGGTTGTCAATGAGCAGTACTTC. Translated: CASSQVGTGVVNEQYF.

This clonotype was counted only a few times. The chain has TRBV7-9 and TRBJ2-3, with TRBD2 as a possible D gene (6 bases). The CDR3 is 13 residues long. Germline V gene data show CDR1 as SEHNR and CDR2 as FQNEAQ (reference sequence). Trimming took 3 bases from V and 10 from J, leaving 14 bases between them. The CDR3 loop is CASSLRGNYPQYF. DNA for the CDR3: TGTGCCAGCAGCTTGCGGGGTAATTATCCGCAGTATTTT.

V gene TRBV24-1 combines with J gene TRBJ2-5, with a possible D match to TRBD1 (6 bases). The J call could be wrong; TRBJ2-7 is a better fit for the DNA end. Germline-derived CDR1 and CDR2 are KGHDR and SFDVKD. This CDR3 contains 14 residues. The DNA for the CDR3 is TGTGCCACCAGTGATTTTAGTTCCAGGGGCGAGCAGTACTTC. Amino acids: CATSDFSSRGEQYF.

The J gene is TRBJ2-2, the V gene TRBV20-1; D ambiguous. The V and J ends lost 6 bases and 3 bases respectively, with 8 bases between them. Germline V gives CDR1 DFQATT, CDR2 SNEGSKA (reference sequence). The CDR3 covers 12 residues. CDR3 amino acids: CSATQHTGELFF. CDR3 coding DNA: TGCAGTGCAACACAGCACACCGGGGAGCTGTTTTTT.

This clonotype was seen many times. The chain employs TRBV5-1 and TRBJ2-7; 10 bases align to TRBD1. The V gene end was trimmed by 4 bases and the J gene end by 5 bases; junction bases not matched to a gene: 6. CDR3 size: 14 residues. Per germline, CDR1 SGHRS and CDR2 YFSETQ. The CDR3 loop reads CASSPGDRGHEQYF. DNA of the CDR3: TGCGCCAGCAGCCCCGGGGACAGGGGTCACGAGCAGTACTTC.

Regarding this clonotype: This may be a read error, as it is one base from a much larger clone. The chain employs TRBV12-3 or TRBV12-4 and TRBJ1-4; a weak D match, TRBD1 (5 bases). The CDR3 length is 19 residues. The chain's CDR3 is CASSATQGEGYATSEKLFF. As DNA, the CDR3 is TGTGCCAGCAGTGCAACCCAAGGGGAGGGCTATGCAACTAGTGAAAAACTGTTTTTT.

The chain uses TRBV6-1 and TRBJ1-2, with TRBD1 identical over 7 bases. There are 15 residues in the CDR3. Germline V gives CDR1 MNHNS, CDR2 SASEGT. V was pared by 0 bases and J by 0 bases, with 1 base of the junction left unmatched. The DNA for the CDR3 is TGTGCCAGCAGTGAAGCAGGGGGCTCTAACTATGGCTACACCTTC. This gives the protein CASSEAGGSNYGYTF.

CDR3 in amino acids: CASSPVESSYEQYF. The CDR3 nucleotides are TGCGCCAGCAGCCCAGTCGAGAGCTCCTACGAGCAGTACTTC. The rearrangement joins TRBV5-1 to TRBJ2-7; D uncertain. V was pared by 4 bases and J by 0 bases, with 11 bases between. Germline V gene data show CDR1 as SGHRS and CDR2 as YFSETQ. The CDR3 consists of 14 residues.

The J gene is TRBJ2-3, the V gene TRBV4-3, with TRBD2 matching over 8 bases. After removal of 0 bases from V and 2 bases from J, the junction contained 13 bases not matched to a gene. The germline CDR1 and CDR2 sequences are LGHNA and YSLEER. The CDR3 sequence is 19 residues long. The CDR3 loop is CASSQDPRGAGDSTDTQYF. The CDR3 DNA follows: TGCGCCAGCAGCCAAGATCCCCGAGGAGCGGGGGATTCCACAGATACGCAGTATTTT.

The CDR3 DNA reads TGCAGCGTTGGAGGCACTAATGAAAAACTGTTTTTT. Amino acids: CSVGGTNEKLFF. The V and J genes are TRBV29-1 and TRBJ1-4, with D hard to call. CDR3 length equals 12 residues. CDR1 is SQVTM and CDR2 is ANQGSEA in the germline V gene. Trimming took off 4 bases at V and 2 bases at J, with 5 bases between the two ends.

The chain is built from TRBV4-3 and TRBJ1-1; D is unclear. The germline V and J ends were trimmed by 1 base and 0 bases, with 15 bases remaining between them. The CDR3 is made up of 17 amino acids. Germline assignment: CDR1 LGHNA and CDR2 YSLEER. The CDR3 loop is CASSQVFLGMMNTEAFF. CDR3 DNA sequence: TGCGCCAGCAGCCAAGTATTTCTTGGGATGATGAACACTGAAGCTTTCTTT.

Many counts were recorded for this clonotype. The chain is built from TRBV27 and TRBJ2-1; D unresolved. The CDR3 is made up of 14 amino acids. CDR1 and CDR2 from the germline V gene are MNHEY and SMNVEV (reference sequence). With 4 bases removed from V and 2 bases from J, the gap between germline ends came to 9 bases. The CDR3 reads CASSSPETYNEQFF. Here the CDR3 DNA reads TGTGCCAGCAGTTCCCCAGAAACCTACAATGAGCAGTTCTTC.

The chain employs TRBV20-1 and TRBJ2-3; D uncertain. Trimming stripped 5 bases from V and 2 bases from J, with 14 bases between. From germline, CDR1 is DFQATT and CDR2 SNEGSKA (reference sequence). The CDR3 loop spans 14 amino acids. The CDR3 sequence is CSAPAPSDTDTQYF. The DNA for the CDR3 is TGCAGTGCTCCTGCACCGAGTGACACAGATACGCAGTATTTT.

This clonotype was counted between two and nine times. This rearrangement joins TRBV6-6 to TRBJ1-1, with a possible D match to TRBD1 (6 bases). In germline, CDR1 is MNHNY, CDR2 SVGAGI (reference sequence). Trimming cost V 6 bases and J 1 base, with 18 bases left between them. The CDR3 runs 16 residues. CDR3 bases: TGTGCCAGCAGGCCCCCCGAGGGACACCCGAACACTGAAGCTTTCTTT. Amino acid sequence: CASRPPEGHPNTEAFF.

The V gene is TRBV12-3 or TRBV12-4, the J gene TRBJ2-3; D not certain. The CDR3 contains 15 residues. V shed 3 bases and J shed 1 base, with 11 bases lying between them. The chain's CDR3 is CASSFVLVGTDTQYF. CDR3 in DNA: TGTGCCAGCAGTTTTGTACTCGTCGGCACAGATACGCAGTATTTT.

This clonotype has a handful of counts. This chain uses TRBV4-3 with TRBJ2-5; D remains ambiguous. Germline V gene data show CDR1 as LGHNA and CDR2 as YSLEER. This CDR3 comprises 13 residues. V was shortened by 4 bases and J by 11 bases, with 17 bases between the two germline ends. The CDR3 region has the DNA TGCGCCAGCAGCCTCTCCCAGAAGGGTGAGCAGTACTTC. The encoded protein is CASSLSQKGEQYF.

The DNA for the CDR3 is TGCAGCGTGGTACTAGGGCTGGGCACAGATACGCAGTATTTT. Its protein is CSVVLGLGTDTQYF. The V and J genes are TRBV29-1 and TRBJ2-3, with a tentative D call TRBD2 (5 bases). V shed 6 bases and J shed 1 base, with 14 bases lying between them. This CDR3 comprises 14 residues. Germline lookup yields CDR1 SQVTM and CDR2 ANQGSEA.

The V and J genes are TRBV4-3 and TRBJ2-3; 8 nucleotides agree with TRBD2. Germline loops: CDR1 LGHNA, CDR2 YSLEER. The CDR3 runs to 17 residues. Trimming at V came to 1 base and at J to 4 bases, leaving 10 bases not matched to a gene. CDR3 loop: CASSQGTSWGRPDTQYF. The CDR3 coding sequence is TGCGCCAGCAGCCAAGGGACTAGCTGGGGCCGACCAGATACGCAGTATTTT.

This clonotype has only a few counts. The V call is TRBV9, the J call TRBJ1-5; D is unclear. The V and J ends lost 2 bases and 2 bases respectively, with 11 bases between them. Germline V gene sequence: CDR1 SGDLS, CDR2 YYNGEE. There are 15 residues in the CDR3. The CDR3 protein is CASSVDASRNQPQHF. The CDR3 DNA reads as TGTGCCAGCAGCGTGGACGCGTCGCGCAATCAGCCCCAGCATTTT.

The chain uses TRBV28 and TRBJ2-4; the D call may be TRBD1 or TRBD2 (5 bases each). The CDR3 totals 15 residues. Trimming took 5 bases from V and 2 from J, leaving 13 bases between them. Germline CDR1 and CDR2: MDHEN and SYDVKM. As DNA, the CDR3 is TGTGCCAGCAGTCCGAGGGACGGGCCCAAAAACATTCAGTACTTC. Protein product: CASSPRDGPKNIQYF. The whole variable domain, filled in from reference TRBV28 and TRBJ2-4, reads DVKVTQSSRYLVKRTGEKVFLECVQDMDHENMFWYRQDPGLGLRLIYFSYDVKMKEKGDIPEGYSVSREKKERFSLILESASTNQTSMYLCASSPRDGPKNIQYFGAGTRLSVL.

This clonotype was seen more than once but under ten times. This chain uses TRBV20-1 with TRBJ1-6; 7 nucleotides match TRBD1. V lost 0 bases and J lost 6; bases outside the gene matches: 8. This CDR3 has 16 amino acids. CDR1 is DFQATT and CDR2 is SNEGSKA in the germline V gene (reference sequence). CDR3 in DNA: TGCAGTGCTAGAGAGAGGGGACAGATCTTTAATTCACCCCTCCACTTT. Translated, it gives CSARERGQIFNSPLHF.

This chain joins TRBV5-6 and TRBJ2-3; 8 positions match TRBD2. V lost 3 bases and J lost 2; bases outside the gene matches: 5. The CDR3 runs to 15 residues. CDR1 is SGHDT, CDR2 YYEEEE, per germline. The CDR3 sequence: CASSSGGRVTDTQYF. CDR3 bases: TGTGCCAGCAGCTCGGGGGGGCGCGTCACAGATACGCAGTATTTT.

This clonotype appeared a few times. The chain carries TRBV6-5 and TRBJ1-5; 7 bases are shared with TRBD1. V dropped 4 bases and J dropped 1; count of bases not matched to a gene: 4. Germline V lookup: CDR1 MNHEY, CDR2 SVGAGI. The CDR3 spans 15 residues. CDR3 DNA: TGTGCCAGCAGTTCCGTCAGGGGGAGCAATCAGCCCCAGCATTTT. It codes for CASSSVRGSNQPQHF.

In its sample, this clonotype was seen once. V is TRBV4-2 and J is TRBJ1-2, with 8 positions matching TRBD1. Germline lookup yields CDR1 LGHNA and CDR2 YNFKEQ. V shed 6 bases, J shed 6 bases, and the junction held 9 bases outside the gene matches. CDR3 size: 14 residues. The CDR3 sequence is CASSQTGESHGYTF. The CDR3 coding sequence is TGTGCCAGCAGTCAGACAGGGGAGTCGCATGGCTACACCTTC.

The chain employs TRBV5-1 and TRBJ1-4; no definite D call. CDR1 is SGHRS and CDR2 is YFSETQ in the germline V gene. V was cut by 1 base and J by 3 bases, with 7 bases left in between. CDR3 length equals 14 residues. CDR3 sequence (DNA): TGCGCCAGCAGCTTGACGACGGCTAATGAAAAACTGTTTTTT. It encodes CASSLTTANEKLFF. Supplemented by reference TRBV5-1 and TRBJ1-4, the full variable domain reads KAGVTQTPRYLIKTRGQQVTLSCSPISGHRSVSWYQQTPGQGLQFLFEYFSETQRNKGNFPGRFSGRQFSNSRSEMNVSTLELGDSALYLCASSLTTANEKLFFGSGTQLSVL.

At least ten counts were recorded for this clonotype. The chain links TRBV12-3 or TRBV12-4 to TRBJ2-3; 9 nucleotides agree with TRBD2. J lost 6 bases, V lost 3 bases, and 7 bases had no gene match. This CDR3 region has 15 residues. This chain's CDR3 is CASSLPAGGSDTQYF. Here the CDR3 DNA reads TGTGCCAGCAGTTTGCCAGCGGGGGGCTCCGATACGCAGTATTTT.

This clonotype was detected ten times or more. The chain combines TRBV12-3 or TRBV12-4 with TRBJ1-5; tentative D call: TRBD1 (5 bases). Trimming pared 6 bases from V and 4 bases from J, leaving 13 bases between. CDR3 length equals 14 residues. The CDR3 coding sequence is TGTGCCAGCAGGAGCGCAGGGTCGAATCAGCCCCAGCATTTT. It encodes CASRSAGSNQPQHF.

This clonotype was observed a handful of times. This chain connects TRBV4-3 to TRBJ2-5; 8 bases are shared with TRBD2. CDR3 size: 16 residues. The germline V gene encodes CDR1 LGHNA and CDR2 YSLEER. The J segment lost 5 bases and the V segment lost 3 bases, leaving 11 bases of the junction unmatched. The CDR3 DNA reads as TGCGCCAGCAGCCAGGGGGTTAGCGGGGAAGGTGAGACCCAGTACTTC. It encodes CASSQGVSGEGETQYF.

The chain carries TRBV28 and TRBJ1-4; D unresolved. The CDR3 is 12 residues long. Per the germline V gene, CDR1 is MDHEN and CDR2 is SYDVKM. The germline V and J ends were trimmed by 6 bases and 8 bases, with 10 bases remaining between them. CDR3 amino acids: CASSRLGEKLFF. The DNA of the CDR3 is TGTGCCAGCAGCAGACTTGGCGAAAAACTGTTTTTT.